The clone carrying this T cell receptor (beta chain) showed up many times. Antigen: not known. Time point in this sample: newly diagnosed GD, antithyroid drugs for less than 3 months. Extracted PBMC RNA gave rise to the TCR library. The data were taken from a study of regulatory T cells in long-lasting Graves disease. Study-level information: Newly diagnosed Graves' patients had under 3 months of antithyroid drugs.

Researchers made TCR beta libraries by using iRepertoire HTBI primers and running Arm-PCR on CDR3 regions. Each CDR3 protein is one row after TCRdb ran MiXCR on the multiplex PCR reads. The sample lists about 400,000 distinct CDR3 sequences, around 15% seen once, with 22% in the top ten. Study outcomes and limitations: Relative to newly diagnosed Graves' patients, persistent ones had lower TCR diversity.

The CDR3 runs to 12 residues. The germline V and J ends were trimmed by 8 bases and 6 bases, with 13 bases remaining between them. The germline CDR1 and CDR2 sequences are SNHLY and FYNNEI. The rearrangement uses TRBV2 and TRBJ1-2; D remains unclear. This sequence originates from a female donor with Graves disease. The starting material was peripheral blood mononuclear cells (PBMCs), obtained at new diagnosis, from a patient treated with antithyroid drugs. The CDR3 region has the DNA TGTGCCAGCGGCCGCTCCGGCGATGGCTACACCTTC. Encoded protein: CASGRSGDGYTF.